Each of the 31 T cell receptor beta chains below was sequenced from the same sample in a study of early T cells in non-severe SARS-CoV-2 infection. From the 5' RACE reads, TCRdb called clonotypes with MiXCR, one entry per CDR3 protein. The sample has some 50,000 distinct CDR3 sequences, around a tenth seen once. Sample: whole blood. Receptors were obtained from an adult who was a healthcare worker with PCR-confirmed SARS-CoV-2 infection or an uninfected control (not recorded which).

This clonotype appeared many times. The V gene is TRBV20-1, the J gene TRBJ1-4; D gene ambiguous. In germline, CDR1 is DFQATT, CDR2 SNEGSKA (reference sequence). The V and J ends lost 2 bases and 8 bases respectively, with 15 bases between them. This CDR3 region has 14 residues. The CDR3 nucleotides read TGCAGTGCTAGACTCAACATGTTTATGGAAAAACTGTTTTTT. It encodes CSARLNMFMEKLFF.

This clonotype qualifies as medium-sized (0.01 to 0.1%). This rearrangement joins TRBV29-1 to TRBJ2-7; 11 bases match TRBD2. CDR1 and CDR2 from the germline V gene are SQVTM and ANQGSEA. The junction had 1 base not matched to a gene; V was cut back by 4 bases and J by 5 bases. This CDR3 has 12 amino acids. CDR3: CSVASGRHEQYF. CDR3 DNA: TGCAGCGTTGCTAGCGGGAGGCACGAGCAGTACTTC.

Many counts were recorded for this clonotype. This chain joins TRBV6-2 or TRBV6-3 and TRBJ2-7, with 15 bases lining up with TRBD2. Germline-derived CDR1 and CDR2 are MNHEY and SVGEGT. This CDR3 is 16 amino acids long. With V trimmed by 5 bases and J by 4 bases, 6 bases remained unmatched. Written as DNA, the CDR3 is TGTGCCAGCAGTATGGGACTAGCGGGAGGCGGATACGAGCAGTACTTC. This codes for CASSMGLAGGGYEQYF.

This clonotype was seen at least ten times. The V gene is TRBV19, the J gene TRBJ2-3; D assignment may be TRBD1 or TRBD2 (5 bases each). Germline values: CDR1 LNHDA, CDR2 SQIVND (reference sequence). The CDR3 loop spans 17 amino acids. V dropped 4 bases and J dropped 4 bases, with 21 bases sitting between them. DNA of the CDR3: TGTGCCAGTAGTAATCCCAGGGACCCCCGAGGGGCAGATACGCAGTATTTT. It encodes CASSNPRDPRGADTQYF.

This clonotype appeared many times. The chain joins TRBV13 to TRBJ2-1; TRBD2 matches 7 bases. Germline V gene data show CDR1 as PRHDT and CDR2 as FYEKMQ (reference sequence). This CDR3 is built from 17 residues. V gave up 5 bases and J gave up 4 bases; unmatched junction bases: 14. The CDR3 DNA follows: TGTGCCAGCAGCCGTCGAGCGCGGGGGACTTGGTACAATGAGCAGTTCTTC. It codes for CASSRRARGTWYNEQFF.

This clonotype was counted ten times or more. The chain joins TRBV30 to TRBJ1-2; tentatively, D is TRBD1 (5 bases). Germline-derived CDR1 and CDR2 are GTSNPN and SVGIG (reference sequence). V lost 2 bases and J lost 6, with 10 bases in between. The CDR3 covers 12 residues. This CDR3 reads CAWSLTGHGYTF. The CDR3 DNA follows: TGTGCCTGGAGTTTAACAGGACATGGCTACACCTTC.

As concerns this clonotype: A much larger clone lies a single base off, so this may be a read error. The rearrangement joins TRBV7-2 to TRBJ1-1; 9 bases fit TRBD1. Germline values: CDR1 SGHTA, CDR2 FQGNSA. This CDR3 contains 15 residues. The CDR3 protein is CVSSLGDRANTEAFF. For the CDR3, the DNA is TGTGTCAGCAGCTTGGGGGACAGGGCCAACACTGAAGCTTTCTTT.

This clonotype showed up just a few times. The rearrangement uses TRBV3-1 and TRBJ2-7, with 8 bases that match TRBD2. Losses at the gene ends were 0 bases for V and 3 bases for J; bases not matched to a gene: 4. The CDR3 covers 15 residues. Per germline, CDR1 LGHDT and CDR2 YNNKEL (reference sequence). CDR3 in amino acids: CASSQEAGASYEQYF. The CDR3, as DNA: TGTGCCAGCAGCCAAGAAGCGGGGGCCAGCTACGAGCAGTACTTC.

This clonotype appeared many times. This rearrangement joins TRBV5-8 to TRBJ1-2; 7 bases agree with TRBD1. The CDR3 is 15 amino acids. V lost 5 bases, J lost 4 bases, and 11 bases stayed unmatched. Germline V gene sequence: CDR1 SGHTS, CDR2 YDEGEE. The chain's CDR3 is CASSYGTVKGYGYTF. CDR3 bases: TGTGCCAGCAGTTACGGGACAGTCAAAGGCTATGGCTACACCTTC.

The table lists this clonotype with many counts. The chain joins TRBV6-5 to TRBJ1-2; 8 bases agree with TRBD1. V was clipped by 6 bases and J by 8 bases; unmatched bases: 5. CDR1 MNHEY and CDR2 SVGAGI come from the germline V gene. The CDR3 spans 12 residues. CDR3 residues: CASRQGAGGYTF. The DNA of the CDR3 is TGTGCCAGCAGGCAGGGGGCTGGGGGCTACACCTTC.

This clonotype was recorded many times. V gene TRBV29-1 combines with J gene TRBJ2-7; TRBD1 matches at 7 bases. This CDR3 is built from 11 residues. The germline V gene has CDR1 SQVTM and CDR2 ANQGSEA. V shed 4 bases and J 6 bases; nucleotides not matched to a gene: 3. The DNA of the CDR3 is TGCAGCGTTGCGACAGGGACCGAGCAGTACTTC. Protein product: CSVATGTEQYF.

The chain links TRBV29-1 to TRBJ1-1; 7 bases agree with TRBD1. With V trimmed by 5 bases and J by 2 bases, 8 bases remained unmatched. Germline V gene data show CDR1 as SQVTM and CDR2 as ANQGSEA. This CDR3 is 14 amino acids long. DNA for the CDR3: TGCAGCGTTACTCCCGGGACAGAAAACACTGAAGCTTTCTTT. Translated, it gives CSVTPGTENTEAFF.

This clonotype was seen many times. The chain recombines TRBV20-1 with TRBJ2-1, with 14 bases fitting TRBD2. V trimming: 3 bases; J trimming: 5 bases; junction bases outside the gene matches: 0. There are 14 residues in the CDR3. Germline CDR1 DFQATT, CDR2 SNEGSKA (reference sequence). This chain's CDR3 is CSARGLAGDNEQFF. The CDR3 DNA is TGCAGTGCTAGGGGACTAGCGGGAGACAATGAGCAGTTCTTC.

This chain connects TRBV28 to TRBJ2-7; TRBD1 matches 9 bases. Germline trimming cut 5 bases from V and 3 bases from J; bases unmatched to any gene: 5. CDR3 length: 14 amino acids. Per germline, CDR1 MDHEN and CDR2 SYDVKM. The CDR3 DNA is TGTGCCAGCAGTCCCCGGGACAGGGTCTACGAGCAGTACTTC. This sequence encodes CASSPRDRVYEQYF. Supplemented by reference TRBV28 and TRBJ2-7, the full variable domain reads DVKVTQSSRYLVKRTGEKVFLECVQDMDHENMFWYRQDPGLGLRLIYFSYDVKMKEKGDIPEGYSVSREKKERFSLILESASTNQTSMYLCASSPRDRVYEQYFGPGTRLTVT.

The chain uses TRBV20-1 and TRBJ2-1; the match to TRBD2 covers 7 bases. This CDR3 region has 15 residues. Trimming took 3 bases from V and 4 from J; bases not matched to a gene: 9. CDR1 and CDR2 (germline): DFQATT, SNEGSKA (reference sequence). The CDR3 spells CSASHRGLDYNEQFF. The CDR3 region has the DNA TGCAGTGCTAGCCATCGAGGACTAGATTACAATGAGCAGTTCTTC.

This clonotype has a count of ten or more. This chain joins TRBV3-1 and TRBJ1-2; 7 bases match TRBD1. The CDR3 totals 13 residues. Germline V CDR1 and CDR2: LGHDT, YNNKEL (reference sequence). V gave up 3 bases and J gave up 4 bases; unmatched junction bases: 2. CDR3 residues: CASSHGDSYGYTF. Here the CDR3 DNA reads TGTGCCAGCAGCCATGGGGACAGCTATGGCTACACCTTC.

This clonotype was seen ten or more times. The CDR3 loop is CASSLGDLGETQYF. The DNA of the CDR3 is TGTGCCAGCAGCTTAGGGGACCTTGGAGAGACCCAGTACTTC. This sequence joins TRBV11-3 and TRBJ2-5; D may correspond to TRBD1 or TRBD2 (5 bases each). V gave up 1 base and J gave up 4 bases, with 10 bases separating them. This CDR3 spans 14 amino acids. Germline V CDR1 and CDR2: SGHNT, YENEEA.

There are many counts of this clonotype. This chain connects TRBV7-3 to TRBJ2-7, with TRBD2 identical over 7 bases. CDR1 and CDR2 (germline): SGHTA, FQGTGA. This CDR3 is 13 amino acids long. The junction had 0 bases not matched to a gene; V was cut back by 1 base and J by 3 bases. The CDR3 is CASSLRGGYEQYF. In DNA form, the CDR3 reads TGTGCCAGCAGCTTAAGGGGGGGCTACGAGCAGTACTTC. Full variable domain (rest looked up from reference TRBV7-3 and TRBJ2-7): GAGVSQTPSNKVTEKGKYVELRCDPISGHTALYWYRQSLGQGPEFLIYFQGTGAADDSGLPNDRFFAVRPEGSVSTLKIQRTERGDSAVYLCASSLRGGYEQYFGPGTRLTVT.

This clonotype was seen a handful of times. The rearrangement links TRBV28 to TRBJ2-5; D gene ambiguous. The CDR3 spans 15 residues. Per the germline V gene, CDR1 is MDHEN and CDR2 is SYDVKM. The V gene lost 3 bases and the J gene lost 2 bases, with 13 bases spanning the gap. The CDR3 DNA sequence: TGTGCCAGCAGTTTCTGGGCTACGGATCAAGAGACCCAGTACTTC. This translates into CASSFWATDQETQYF.

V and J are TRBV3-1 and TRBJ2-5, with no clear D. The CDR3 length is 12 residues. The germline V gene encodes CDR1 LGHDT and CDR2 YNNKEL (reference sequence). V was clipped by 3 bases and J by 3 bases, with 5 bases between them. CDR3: CASSHLEETQYF. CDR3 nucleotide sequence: TGTGCCAGCAGCCACCTCGAAGAGACCCAGTACTTC.

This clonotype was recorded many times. CDR3 loop: CSYWSNTGELFF. Here the CDR3 DNA reads TGCAGTTATTGGTCGAACACCGGGGAGCTGTTTTTT. The chain uses TRBV20-1 and TRBJ2-2; D call uncertain. The V and J ends lost 8 bases and 0 bases respectively, with 7 bases between them. The CDR3 spans 12 residues. Germline loops: CDR1 DFQATT, CDR2 SNEGSKA (reference sequence).

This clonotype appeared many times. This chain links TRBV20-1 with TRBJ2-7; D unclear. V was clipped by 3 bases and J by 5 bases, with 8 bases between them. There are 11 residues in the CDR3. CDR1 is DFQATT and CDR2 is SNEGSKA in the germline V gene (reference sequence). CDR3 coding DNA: TGCAGTGCTAGTGTACACGACGAGCAGTACTTC. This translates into CSASVHDEQYF.

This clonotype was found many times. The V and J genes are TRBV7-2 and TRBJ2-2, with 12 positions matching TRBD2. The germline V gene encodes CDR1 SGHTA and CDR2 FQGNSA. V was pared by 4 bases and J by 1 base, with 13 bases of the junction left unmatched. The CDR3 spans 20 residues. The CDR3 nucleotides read TGTGCCAGCAGCTCGACTAGCGGGAGTATAACCGAAATGAACACCGGGGAGCTGTTTTTT. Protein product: CASSSTSGSITEMNTGELFF.

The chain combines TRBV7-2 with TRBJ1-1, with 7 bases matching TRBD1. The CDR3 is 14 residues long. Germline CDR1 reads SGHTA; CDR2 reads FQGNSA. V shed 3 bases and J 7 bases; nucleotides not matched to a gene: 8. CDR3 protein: CASSLEGALFEAFF. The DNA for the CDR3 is TGTGCCAGCAGCTTGGAGGGGGCGCTTTTTGAAGCTTTCTTT.

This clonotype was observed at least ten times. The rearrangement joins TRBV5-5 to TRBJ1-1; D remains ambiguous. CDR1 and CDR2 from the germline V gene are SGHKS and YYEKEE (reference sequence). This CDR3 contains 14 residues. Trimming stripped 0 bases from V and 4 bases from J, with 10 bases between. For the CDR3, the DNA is TGTGCCAGCAGCTTGGAGGATTCGGGCACTGAAGCTTTCTTT. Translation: CASSLEDSGTEAFF.

For the CDR3, the DNA is TGCAGTGCCGTGAGCTCCTACGAGCAGTACTTC. This encodes CSAVSSYEQYF. The V and J genes are TRBV20-1 and TRBJ2-7; D is uncertain. Germline CDR1 and CDR2: DFQATT and SNEGSKA (reference sequence). Trimming took off 6 bases at V and 0 bases at J, with 6 bases between the two ends. This CDR3 comprises 11 residues.

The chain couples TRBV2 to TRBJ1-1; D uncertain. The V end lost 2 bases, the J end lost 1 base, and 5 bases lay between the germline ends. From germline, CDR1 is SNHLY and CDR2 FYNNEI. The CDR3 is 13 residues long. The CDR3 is CASSELENTEAFF. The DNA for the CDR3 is TGTGCCAGCAGTGAACTGGAGAACACTGAAGCTTTCTTT.

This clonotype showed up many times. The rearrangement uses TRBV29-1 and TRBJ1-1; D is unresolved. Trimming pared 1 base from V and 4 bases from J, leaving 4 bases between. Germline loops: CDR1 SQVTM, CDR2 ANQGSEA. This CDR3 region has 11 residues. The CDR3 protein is CSVEGPTEAFF. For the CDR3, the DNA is TGCAGCGTTGAAGGGCCCACTGAAGCTTTCTTT. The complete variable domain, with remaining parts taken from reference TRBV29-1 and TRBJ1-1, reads SAVISQKPSRDICQRGTSLTIQCQVDSQVTMMFWYRQQPGQSLTLIATANQGSEATYESGFVIDKFPISRPNLTFSTLTVSNMSPEDSSIYLCSVEGPTEAFFGQGTRLTVV.

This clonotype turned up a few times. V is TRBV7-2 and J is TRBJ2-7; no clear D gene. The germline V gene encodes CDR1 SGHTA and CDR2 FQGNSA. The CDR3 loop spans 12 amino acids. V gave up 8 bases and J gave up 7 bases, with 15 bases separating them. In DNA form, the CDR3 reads TGTGCCAGCTGCCGCTATGGAATGGAGCAGTACTTC. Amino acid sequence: CASCRYGMEQYF.

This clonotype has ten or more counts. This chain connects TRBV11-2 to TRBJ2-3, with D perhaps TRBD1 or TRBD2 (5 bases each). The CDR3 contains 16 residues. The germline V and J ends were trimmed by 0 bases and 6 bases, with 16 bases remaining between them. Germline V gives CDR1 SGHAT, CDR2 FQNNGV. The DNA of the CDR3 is TGTGCCAGCAGCTTAGAACCGGGACCGAGGGTTGATACGCAGTATTTT. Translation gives CASSLEPGPRVDTQYF.

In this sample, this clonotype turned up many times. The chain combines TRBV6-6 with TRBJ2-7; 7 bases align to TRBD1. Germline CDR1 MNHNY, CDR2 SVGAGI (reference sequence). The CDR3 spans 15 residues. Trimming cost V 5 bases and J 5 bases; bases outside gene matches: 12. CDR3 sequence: CASSTGTATRDEQYF. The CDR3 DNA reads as TGTGCCAGCAGTACCGGGACAGCCACTAGGGACGAGCAGTACTTC.